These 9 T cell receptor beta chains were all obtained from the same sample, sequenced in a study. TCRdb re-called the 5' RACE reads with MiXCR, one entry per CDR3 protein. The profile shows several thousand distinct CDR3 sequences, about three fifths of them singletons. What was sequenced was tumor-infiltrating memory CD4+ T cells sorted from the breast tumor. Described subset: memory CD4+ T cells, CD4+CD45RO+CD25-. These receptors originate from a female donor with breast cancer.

CDR3 region: CASSPSGWGQDTQYF. CDR3 nucleotide sequence: TGTGCCAGCTCACCTAGCGGTTGGGGCCAAGATACGCAGTATTTT. The V call is TRBV18, the J call TRBJ2-3, with D possibly being TRBD2 (6 bases). Trimming removed 3 bases at V and 5 bases at J, with 15 bases between. This CDR3 is built from 15 residues. The germline V gene has CDR1 KGHSH and CDR2 LQKENI.

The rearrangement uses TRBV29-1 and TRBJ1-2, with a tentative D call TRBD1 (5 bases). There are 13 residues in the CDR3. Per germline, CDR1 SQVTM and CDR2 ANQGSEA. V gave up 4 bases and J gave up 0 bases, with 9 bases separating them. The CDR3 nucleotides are TGCAGCGTTGGTGGGGCCACTAACTATGGCTACACCTTC. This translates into CSVGGATNYGYTF.

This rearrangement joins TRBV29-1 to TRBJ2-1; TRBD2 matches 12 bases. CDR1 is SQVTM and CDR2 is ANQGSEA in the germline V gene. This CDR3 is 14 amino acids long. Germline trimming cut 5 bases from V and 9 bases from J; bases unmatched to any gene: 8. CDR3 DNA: TGCAGCGTTCAGCTAGCGGGGGGGCCAGGTGAGCAGTTCTTC. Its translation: CSVQLAGGPGEQFF.

CDR3 region: CASSLGRFSNTEAFF. Written as DNA, the CDR3 is TGTGCCAGCAGCTTAGGACGGTTCTCGAACACTGAAGCTTTCTTT. The chain links TRBV5-6 to TRBJ1-1, with D unresolved. V lost 2 bases, J lost 1 base, and 12 bases lay in between. CDR3 length: 15 residues. Germline CDR1 SGHDT, CDR2 YYEEEE.

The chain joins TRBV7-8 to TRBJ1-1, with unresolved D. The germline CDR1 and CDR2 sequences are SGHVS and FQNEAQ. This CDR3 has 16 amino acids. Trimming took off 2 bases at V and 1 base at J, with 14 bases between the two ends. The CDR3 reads CASSLRDQISNTEAFF. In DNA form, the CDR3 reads TGTGCCAGCAGCTTAAGAGACCAGATTTCGAACACTGAAGCTTTCTTT.

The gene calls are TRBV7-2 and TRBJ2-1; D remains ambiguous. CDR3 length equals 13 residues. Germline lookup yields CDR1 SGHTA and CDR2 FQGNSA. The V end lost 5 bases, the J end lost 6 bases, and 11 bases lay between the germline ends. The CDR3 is CASSLWATNEQFF. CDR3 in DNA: TGTGCCAGCAGCCTTTGGGCCACCAATGAGCAGTTCTTC.

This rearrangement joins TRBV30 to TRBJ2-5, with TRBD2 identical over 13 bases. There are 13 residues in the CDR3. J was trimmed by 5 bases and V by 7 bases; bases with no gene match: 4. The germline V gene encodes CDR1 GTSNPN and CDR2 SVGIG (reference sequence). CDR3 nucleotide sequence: TGTGCCTCCTCGGGACTAGCGGGGGAGACCCAGTACTTC. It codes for CASSGLAGETQYF.

The CDR3 DNA follows: TGTGCCAGCAGTTTAGGTGCCACCGGGGAGCTGTTTTTT. Translation gives CASSLGATGELFF. V and J are TRBV12-3 or TRBV12-4 and TRBJ2-2, with no clear D. The V end lost 1 base, the J end lost 4 bases, and 4 bases lay between the germline ends. This CDR3 is 13 amino acids long.

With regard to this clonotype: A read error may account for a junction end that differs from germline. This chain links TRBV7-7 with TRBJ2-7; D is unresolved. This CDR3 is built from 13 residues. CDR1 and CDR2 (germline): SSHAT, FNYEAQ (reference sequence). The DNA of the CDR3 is TGTGCTAGCAGCTTAGAAGTTGGCCGAGAGCAGTACTTC. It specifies CASSLEVGREQYF.